This T cell receptor (beta chain) stems from a study of blood T cell repertoires in COVID-19. In the authors' methods: From reference gene primer amplification, estimates of nucleated cell counts were derived. Some clones are missing from TCRdb's copy, which holds only in-frame ones; the method was immunoSEQ multiplex PCR. That table furnishes V, J and clone size, whereas the DNA furnished D and trimming. The sample holds about 240,000 clones, 83% seen once. Trimming took off 3 bases at V and 6 bases at J, with 18 bases between the two ends. This CDR3 comprises 16 residues. Germline V gene data show CDR1 as SGDLS and CDR2 as YYNGEE. This clone is a singleton in its sample.

The V and J genes are TRBV9 and TRBJ2-2, with D possibly being TRBD2 (6 bases). This sequence originates from a human donor in a cohort sampled during active COVID-19. The material sequenced was peripheral blood. CDR3 in amino acids: CASSAWTNRRAGELFF. The DNA for the CDR3 is TGTGCCAGCAGCGCCTGGACCAACAGGAGGGCCGGGGAGCTGTTTTTT.